This T cell receptor beta chain comes out of a study of a mutant IDH1 vaccine in newly diagnosed glioma. Study background: Vaccines were first given 4-6 weeks after radiotherapy alone, or with temozolomide cycles. Previous treatment comprised radiotherapy, temozolomide, or both, mostly both.

Germline trimming cut 0 bases from V and 4 bases from J; bases unmatched to any gene: 5. CDR1 is GTSNPN, CDR2 SVGIG, per germline (reference sequence). The CDR3 loop spans 15 amino acids. Notes on this clone: Its antigen remains unknown.

General study results and limits: Pseudoprogression seemingly bore no relation to changes in top peripheral T cell clonotypes.

Libraries were prepared by immunoSEQ multiplex PCR; TCRdb keeps only in-frame clonotypes and omits some of them. The sample consists of about 32,000 clones, over 65% of them appearing once. Indicated time point: week 35, safety follow-up. Topical imiquimod was applied with each vaccine dose, which held 300 ug of mutant IDH1 20-mer peptide. Eight vaccinations went to patients in weeks 1, 3, 5, 7, 11, 15, 19, 23. The chain couples TRBV30 to TRBJ2-1, with 8 bases matching TRBD2. The sequenced sample was PBMCs, obtained from a glioma patient whose treatment included an IDH1 peptide vaccine. This clonotype was sampled from a middle-aged woman with glioma. The CDR3 DNA is TGTGCCTGGAGTGTAGGCCCGGGGGGGTACAATGAGCAGTTCTTC. It yields the protein CAWSVGPGGYNEQFF.